The 31 T cell receptor beta chains below all came from one sample that was sequenced in a study of vaccination effects on CD4 cells after COVID-19. No cognate antigen is known for these TCRs. Clones were read by immunoSEQ multiplex PCR, and TCRdb kept only the in-frame ones, dropping some. The sample has about 11,000 clones, just under 75% seen once. Viral peptide pools were used in the ViraFEST assay to expand antigen-specific CD4+ T cells, and sequencing came afterward. When less than 11 days of culture had elapsed, CD4+ T cells were isolated. The source was CD4+ T cells from PBMCs cultured with HCoV-229E spike peptides, collected before COVID-19 vaccination. The receptors derive from a human donor who received a COVID-19 vaccine.

The J gene is TRBJ1-1, the V gene TRBV29-1; 7 nucleotides align to TRBD1. From germline, CDR1 is SQVTM and CDR2 ANQGSEA. There are 15 residues in the CDR3. Trimming removed 2 bases from V and 6 bases from J; junction bases left unmatched: 12. CDR3 sequence reads: CSVEFVGQRFPEAFF. CDR3 bases: TGCAGCGTTGAATTCGTGGGACAGAGATTTCCTGAAGCTTTCTTT.

In its sample, this clone was seen once. A read error may account for a junction end that differs from germline. The chain joins TRBV11-2 to TRBJ2-7, with D tentatively TRBD1 (6 bases). The CDR3 extends over 13 amino acids. The germline CDR1 and CDR2 sequences are SGHAT and FQNNGV. CDR3: CASSLDRSREQYF. In nucleotides, the CDR3 is TGTGCCAGCAGCCTAGACAGGTCTCGAGAGCAGTACTTC.

The CDR3 here is CASIGGRIAKNIQYF. DNA of the CDR3: TGTGCCAGCATTGGAGGCCGTATAGCCAAAAACATTCAGTACTTC. The chain joins TRBV2 to TRBJ2-4; D perhaps matches TRBD2 (5 bases). The V end was cut by 7 bases, the J end by 0 bases, with 13 bases between. Germline assignment: CDR1 SNHLY and CDR2 FYNNEI. The CDR3 length is 15 residues.

This clone was detected a few times. The chain couples TRBV4-1 to TRBJ2-7, with TRBD1 matching 10 bases. V gave up 5 bases and J gave up 1 base; unmatched junction bases: 5. CDR1 is MGHRA and CDR2 is YSYEKL in the germline V gene. The CDR3 sequence is 15 residues long. CDR3 nucleotide sequence: TGCGCCAGCAGCTACCGGGACAGGGGATCCTACGAGCAGTACTTC. Translating gives CASSYRDRGSYEQYF.

The sample holds one count of this clone. The V and J genes are TRBV6-5 and TRBJ2-5, with D hard to call. The CDR3 runs 14 residues. Germline V CDR1 and CDR2: MNHEY, SVGAGI. V was clipped by 8 bases and J by 5 bases, with 18 bases between them. The CDR3 is CASAWAISSETQYF. For the CDR3, the DNA is TGTGCCAGCGCATGGGCAATTAGTTCGGAGACCCAGTACTTC.

V is TRBV11-1 and J is TRBJ2-3; tentatively, D is TRBD2 (6 bases). Trimming pared 1 base from V and 2 bases from J, leaving 13 bases between. This CDR3 is built from 16 residues. Germline lookup yields CDR1 SGHAT and CDR2 FQDESV (reference sequence). CDR3 nucleotide sequence: TGTGCCAGCAGCTTAGGGGGCGGGACTGCCACAGATACGCAGTATTTT. As protein: CASSLGGGTATDTQYF.

The chain carries TRBV6-5 and TRBJ1-1, with 11 bases identical to TRBD1. J was trimmed by 4 bases and V by 7 bases; bases with no gene match: 5. Germline V CDR1 and CDR2: MNHEY, SVGAGI. The CDR3 is 14 residues long. CDR3 in DNA: TGTGCCAGCACGTTAGGGACAGGGGGCACTGAAGCTTTCTTT. Translation: CASTLGTGGTEAFF.

The chain couples TRBV11-3 to TRBJ2-7, with 8 positions matching TRBD2. Unmatched junction bases numbered 8, after V lost 2 bases and J lost 5 bases. This CDR3 contains 15 residues. CDR1 is SGHNT and CDR2 is YENEEA in the germline V gene. The CDR3 spells CASSLSPSGFHEQYF. In DNA, the CDR3 is TGTGCCAGCAGCTTAAGTCCTAGCGGGTTCCACGAGCAGTACTTC.

The J gene is TRBJ1-1, the V gene TRBV6-2 or TRBV6-3; D possibly corresponds to TRBD1 (6 bases). V lost 5 bases to trimming and J lost 7 bases, with 26 bases between them. The CDR3 spans 17 residues. Germline CDR1 reads MNHEY; CDR2 reads SVGEGT. CDR3 sequence (DNA): TGTGCCAGCAGTCGCGGGGGGGGCGCGACTCGCATCAATGAAGCTTTCTTT. Its translation is CASSRGGGATRINEAFF.

The chain is built from TRBV28 and TRBJ1-5; D might be TRBD1 (5 bases). Germline V gives CDR1 MDHEN, CDR2 SYDVKM. The germline V and J ends were trimmed by 8 bases and 7 bases, with 12 bases remaining between them. The CDR3 runs 12 residues. The CDR3, as DNA: TGTGCCAGCCGCCGGGGGGAACAGCCCCAGCATTTT. Translated, it gives CASRRGEQPQHF.

CDR3 DNA sequence: TGTGCCAGCAGCTTAGAACCGGGGGGGAACGGGGAGCTGTTTTTT. Translated: CASSLEPGGNGELFF. The chain joins TRBV11-2 to TRBJ2-2, with 8 bases matching TRBD2. The ends lost 0 bases at V and 7 bases at J; junction bases unmatched: 4. This CDR3 has 15 amino acids. CDR1 is SGHAT, CDR2 FQNNGV, per germline.

V and J are TRBV19 and TRBJ2-1, with 8 bases lining up with TRBD2. V lost 4 bases to trimming and J lost 8 bases; unmatched junction nucleotides: 7. This CDR3 comprises 14 residues. The germline V gene has CDR1 LNHDA and CDR2 SQIVND (reference sequence). CDR3 amino acids: CASSSPGGPDEQFF. CDR3 bases: TGTGCCAGTAGTAGTCCGGGGGGGCCGGATGAGCAGTTCTTC.

V and J are TRBV7-6 and TRBJ2-3; 10 bases fit TRBD2. The CDR3 totals 17 residues. CDR1 SGHVS and CDR2 FNYEAQ come from the germline V gene. V dropped 1 base and J dropped 7; count of bases not matched to a gene: 11. CDR3 in DNA: TGTGCCAGCAGCTTAGAACAGCGGGGGGGCCGGGGATATACGCAGTATTTT. Translated, it gives CASSLEQRGGRGYTQYF.

The chain links TRBV19 to TRBJ2-5, with D perhaps TRBD2 (7 bases). Germline V gives CDR1 LNHDA, CDR2 SQIVND (reference sequence). The CDR3 is 15 residues long. V was pared by 5 bases and J by 3 bases, with 16 bases between. The CDR3 DNA reads TGTGCCAGTAGTCCCGGAAGGGGGAGGGAAGAGACCCAGTACTTC. This translates into CASSPGRGREETQYF.

The J gene is TRBJ2-3, the V gene TRBV30; D remains unclear. The CDR3 has 13 residues. V shed 2 bases and J shed 1 base, with 7 bases lying between them. Germline loops: CDR1 GTSNPN, CDR2 SVGIG (reference sequence). The CDR3 reads CAWSFGGTDTQYF. Written as DNA, the CDR3 is TGTGCCTGGAGTTTTGGAGGCACAGATACGCAGTATTTT. Filled out from reference TRBV30 and TRBJ2-3, the complete variable domain reads SQTIHQWPATLVQPVGSPLSLECTVEGTSNPNLYWYRQAAGRGLQLLFYSVGIGQISSEVPQNLSASRPQDRQFILSSKKLLLSDSGFYLCAWSFGGTDTQYFGPGTRLTVL.

This clone was detected only a few times. The rearrangement links TRBV5-4 to TRBJ2-7; 13 nucleotides line up with TRBD2. CDR1 and CDR2 from the germline V gene are SGHNT and YYREEE (reference sequence). The CDR3 length is 15 residues. Losses at the gene ends were 0 bases for V and 8 bases for J; bases not matched to a gene: 5. This CDR3 is CASSLEGGLAGQQYF. CDR3 bases: TGTGCCAGCAGCTTGGAAGGGGGACTAGCGGGACAGCAGTACTTC.

This chain links TRBV27 with TRBJ2-7; TRBD2 might be the D (6 bases). V was cut by 8 bases and J by 6 bases, with 17 bases left in between. CDR1 MNHEY and CDR2 SMNVEV come from the germline V gene (reference sequence). The CDR3 contains 13 residues. This CDR3 reads CASSPWGVGEQYF. The CDR3 DNA sequence: TGTGCCAGCTCCCCTTGGGGGGTCGGCGAGCAGTACTTC.

This sequence joins TRBV5-1 and TRBJ2-5; D not resolved. Germline loops: CDR1 SGHRS, CDR2 YFSETQ. The CDR3 is made up of 14 amino acids. The V gene lost 2 bases and the J gene lost 1 base, with 9 bases spanning the gap. CDR3 coding DNA: TGCGCCAGCAGCTTTCTGACAAGCCAAGAGACCCAGTACTTC. Encoded protein: CASSFLTSQETQYF.

This chain connects TRBV6-5 to TRBJ1-3; no firm D call. The CDR3 contains 14 residues. The germline V and J ends were trimmed by 6 bases and 0 bases, with 9 bases remaining between them. Germline V gene lookup returns CDR1 MNHEY and CDR2 SVGAGI. In DNA form, the CDR3 reads TGTGCCAGCAGGGAGACATTCTCTGGAAACACCATATATTTT. It encodes CASRETFSGNTIYF.

The rearrangement joins TRBV7-9 to TRBJ1-6; maybe TRBD1 (5 bases). Germline V gene lookup returns CDR1 SEHNR and CDR2 FQNEAQ (reference sequence). The CDR3 has 13 residues. The V end lost 4 bases, the J end lost 7 bases, and 8 bases lay between the germline ends. The DNA for the CDR3 is TGTGCCAGCAGCTACAACAGGAATTCACCCCTCCACTTT. Its protein product is CASSYNRNSPLHF.

The chain uses TRBV24-1 and TRBJ2-2; 9 nucleotides match TRBD1. V shed 4 bases and J 6 bases; nucleotides not matched to a gene: 8. CDR1 is KGHDR and CDR2 is SFDVKD in the germline V gene. The CDR3 has 16 residues. Here the CDR3 reads CATSEPPGQGAGELFF. As DNA, the CDR3 is TGTGCCACCAGTGAGCCACCGGGACAGGGTGCCGGGGAGCTGTTTTTT.

The CDR3: CASSPATGGDEQYF. In DNA, the CDR3 is TGTGCCAGCTCACCTGCGACAGGGGGCGACGAGCAGTACTTC. This sequence joins TRBV18 and TRBJ2-7; TRBD1 agrees at 10 bases. Trimming took 3 bases from V and 5 from J; bases not matched to a gene: 4. CDR3 length: 14 residues. Germline V gene data show CDR1 as KGHSH and CDR2 as LQKENI.

This sequence joins TRBV20-1 and TRBJ2-7; D may be TRBD2 (5 bases). Trimming cost V 5 bases and J 0 bases, with 5 bases left between them. Germline assignment: CDR1 DFQATT and CDR2 SNEGSKA (reference sequence). The CDR3 has 11 amino acids. CDR3 sequence (DNA): TGCAGTGCTGGACTCTCCTACGAGCAGTACTTC. It translates to CSAGLSYEQYF.

The chain is built from TRBV4-1 and TRBJ2-1; D possibly corresponds to TRBD2 (7 bases). The CDR3 has 16 residues. The germline gives CDR1 MGHRA, CDR2 YSYEKL. The V and J ends lost 0 bases and 5 bases respectively, with 14 bases between them. The CDR3 region has the DNA TGCGCCAGCAGCCAAGAAGGGAGGGGGGGCGACAATGAGCAGTTCTTC. Its translation: CASSQEGRGGDNEQFF.

This sequence joins TRBV5-4 and TRBJ2-1, with TRBD2 matching 8 bases. CDR1 is SGHNT, CDR2 YYREEE, per germline (reference sequence). CDR3 size: 14 residues. J gave up 7 bases and V 3 bases, and 6 bases lay outside the gene matches. CDR3 sequence reads: CASSYGRGWNEQFF. CDR3 DNA sequence: TGTGCCAGCAGCTACGGGAGGGGGTGGAATGAGCAGTTCTTC.

This clone was seen a single time. The chain uses TRBV10-3 and TRBJ2-7; D is perhaps TRBD1 (6 bases). The ends were cut back, 6 bases at V and 5 bases at J, with 20 bases in the middle. CDR3 size: 15 residues. Germline CDR1 and CDR2: ENHRY and SYGVKD. CDR3 in amino acids: CAIRQGFESGNEQYF. For the CDR3, the DNA is TGTGCCATCAGACAGGGCTTTGAGTCTGGGAACGAGCAGTACTTC.

The chain links TRBV12-3 or TRBV12-4 to TRBJ2-4; a possible D gene is TRBD2 (7 bases). The CDR3 has 13 residues. V lost 1 base to trimming and J lost 7 bases, with 8 bases between them. Here the CDR3 reads CASSLEGGNIQYF. CDR3 DNA: TGTGCCAGCAGTTTAGAGGGGGGGAACATTCAGTACTTC.

The chain has TRBV7-9 and TRBJ1-3, with D unclear. Trimming cost V 8 bases and J 8 bases, with 16 bases left between them. Germline V lookup: CDR1 SEHNR, CDR2 FQNEAQ (reference sequence). The CDR3 spans 13 residues. The CDR3 is CASRKGTVDTIYF. The CDR3 DNA is TGTGCCAGCCGCAAGGGAACGGTCGACACCATATATTTT. The whole variable domain, remainder taken from reference TRBV7-9 and TRBJ1-3, is DTGVSQNPRHKITKRGQNVTFRCDPISEHNRLYWYRQTLGQGPEFLTYFQNEAQLEKSRLLSDRFSAERPKGSFSTLEIQRTEQGDSAMYLCASRKGTVDTIYFGEGSWLTVV.

The V and J genes are TRBV11-3 and TRBJ2-5; D could derive from TRBD1 or TRBD2 (6 bases each). The CDR3 runs to 13 residues. V gave up 5 bases and J gave up 5 bases, with 12 bases separating them. Germline CDR1 SGHNT, CDR2 YENEEA. The CDR3 spells CASSLGGLETQYF. CDR3 nucleotide sequence: TGTGCCAGCAGCCTGGGGGGCTTGGAGACCCAGTACTTC.

The genes are TRBV19 and TRBJ1-1, with TRBD1 matching over 9 bases. V shed 3 bases, J shed 1 base, and the junction held 6 bases outside the gene matches. The CDR3 spans 16 residues. Germline V gene sequence: CDR1 LNHDA, CDR2 SQIVND (reference sequence). The DNA of the CDR3 is TGTGCCAGTAGTATCTACCGGGGACAGGGGAACACTGAAGCTTTCTTT. The encoded protein is CASSIYRGQGNTEAFF.

This clone was seen a few times. V and J are TRBV19 and TRBJ2-7; perhaps TRBD1 as D (6 bases). Germline V gives CDR1 LNHDA, CDR2 SQIVND (reference sequence). V lost 5 bases to trimming and J lost 2 bases, with 13 bases between them. The length of the CDR3 is 14 residues. The CDR3 sequence: CASSSRQVAYEQYF. CDR3 coding DNA: TGTGCCAGTAGTTCGAGACAGGTAGCCTACGAGCAGTACTTC. Filled out from reference TRBV19 and TRBJ2-7, the complete variable domain reads DGGITQSPKYLFRKEGQNVTLSCEQNLNHDAMYWYRQDPGQGLRLIYYSQIVNDFQKGDIAEGYSVSREKKESFPLTVTSAQKNPTAFYLCASSSRQVAYEQYFGPGTRLTVT.